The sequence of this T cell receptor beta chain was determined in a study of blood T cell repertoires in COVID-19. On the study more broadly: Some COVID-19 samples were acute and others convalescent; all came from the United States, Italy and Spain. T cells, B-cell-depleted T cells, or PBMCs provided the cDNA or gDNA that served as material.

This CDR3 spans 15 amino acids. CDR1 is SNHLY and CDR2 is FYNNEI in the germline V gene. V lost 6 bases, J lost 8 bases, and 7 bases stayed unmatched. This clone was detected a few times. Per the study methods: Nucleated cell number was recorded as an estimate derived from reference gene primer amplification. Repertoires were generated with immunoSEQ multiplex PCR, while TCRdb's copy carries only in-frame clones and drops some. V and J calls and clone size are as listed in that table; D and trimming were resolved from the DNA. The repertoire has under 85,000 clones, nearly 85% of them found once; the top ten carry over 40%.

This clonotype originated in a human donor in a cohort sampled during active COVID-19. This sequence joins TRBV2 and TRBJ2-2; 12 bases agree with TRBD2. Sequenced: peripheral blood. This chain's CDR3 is CASRVTSGGRGELFF. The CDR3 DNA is TGTGCCAGCAGGGTGACTAGCGGGGGTAGAGGGGAGCTGTTTTTT.